This T cell receptor (beta chain) was recorded in a study of T cell responses to AZD1222 COVID-19 vaccine. Study observations and caveats: Among the donors, most were white British and more were female, and clonal diversity was possibly underestimated. Dominant CD4 TCR responses targeted spike regions 160-218 and 743-854.

A remark on this clone: Its antigen is undetermined.

The CDR3 extends over 16 amino acids. Looked up from germline, CDR1 is SGHTS and CDR2 is YDEGEE. V was cut by 6 bases and J by 0 bases, with 16 bases left in between. Using immunoSEQ multiplex PCR, the repertoire was profiled, and TCRdb retains in-frame clones only, with some absent. The profile shows 120,000 or so clones, about 92% of them singletons. This chain joins TRBV5-8 and TRBJ2-1, with D unresolved. The sample was peripheral blood, taken on day 0 of MenACWY control vaccination. This TCR derives from an adult in good health. CDR3 loop: CASKFEVKGSYNEQFF. The CDR3 nucleotides read TGTGCCAGCAAGTTTGAAGTAAAGGGCTCCTACAATGAGCAGTTCTTC.